This entry describes one TCR beta chain. The clone's antigen remains unknown. It has no much larger one-base neighbor in the sample; base qualities were not kept. From the cysteine up to the phenylalanine, the CDR3 has a length of 13 residues. The read is trimmed to its CDR3 DNA, 39 bases read in frame from base 1. Trimming removed 0 bases from V and 15 bases from J, leaving 15 bases between the germline ends. The germline V gene (reference sequence) gives CDR1 as LNHDA and CDR2 as SQIVND. The source of the sample is a study of blood T cell repertoires in COVID-19 (dated by TCRdb to 2019 to 2021). Broadly, across the study: Collaborator samples came from the United States, Italy and Spain and covered acute and convalescent phases of COVID-19. Where HLA class I and class II types were available, the types were taken from metadata supplied by the sample provider, not from assay-based typing. The samples were drawn from two sources: the first 160 participants of the ongoing ImmuneRACE study, and 1,200 or so subjects contributed by 6 global collaborators. The repertoires were released in a freely available public database meant as a resource for research on the immune response to SARS-CoV-2. Deeply sampled blood TCRbeta repertoires from subjects exposed to, actively infected with, or recovered from COVID-19 were included in the dataset. The prospective study material was composed of cDNA or gDNA derived from T cells, B-cell-depleted T cells, or PBMCs. Sample metadata almost always included a de-identified subject ID, COVID-19 status, age in years and sex.

Beyond this particular receptor, the publication reports: The amount of clinical and demographic metadata varied by source and participant and was provided uncurated.

The immunoSEQ Assay, a bias-controlled multiplex PCR, was used to amplify TCRbeta CDR3 regions from genomic DNA. Concerning the study's data processing: The number of nucleated cells in each sample was estimated by amplification of reference gene primers within the assay. To quantify the absolute abundance of each unique TCRbeta CDR3 rearrangement, sequence reads were collapsed and filtered. For each sample, productive Simpson clonality was calculated by taking the square root of Simpson's diversity index across productive rearrangements. Not all clones reach the TCRdb copy of this immuneACCESS table, which keeps in-frame sequences only. Checked studies attribute under half of the gap to unresolved V genes and leave the rest unexplained. D and trimming come from the DNA, and the V and J calls and clone size come from that table. Counted in this sample were approximately 200,000 clones; approximately 83% of them appeared once. More than 2.5% of the sample goes to the ten largest clones.

Collaborating institutions collected whole blood in K2EDTA tubes following their own protocols. Collaborator samples were shipped for TCRbeta analysis as frozen whole blood, isolated PBMCs, or DNA extracted from either sample type. The origin of this receptor is a man aged 55 to 70 with acute or convalescent COVID-19. The V and J segments used are TRBV19 and TRBJ2-1, with the D gene not clear enough to name. Material for sequencing was peripheral blood. DNA sequence: TGTGCCAGTAGTATAGATCTTAATCGCTATCCGTTCTTC. Its coded protein is CASSIDLNRYPFF.